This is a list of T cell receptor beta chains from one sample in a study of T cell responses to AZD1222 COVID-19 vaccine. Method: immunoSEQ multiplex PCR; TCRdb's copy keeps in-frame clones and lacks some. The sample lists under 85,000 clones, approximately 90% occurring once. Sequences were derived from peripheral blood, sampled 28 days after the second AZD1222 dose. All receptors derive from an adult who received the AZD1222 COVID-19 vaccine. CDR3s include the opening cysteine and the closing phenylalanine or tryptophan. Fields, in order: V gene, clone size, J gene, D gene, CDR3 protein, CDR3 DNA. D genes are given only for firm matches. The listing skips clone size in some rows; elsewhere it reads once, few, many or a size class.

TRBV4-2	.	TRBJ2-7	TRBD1	CASSHNVAGGSYEQYF	TGTGCCAGCAGCCATAATGTAGCAGGGGGATCCTACGAGCAGTACTTC
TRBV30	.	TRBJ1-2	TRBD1	CAWSIDRGSVWGYTF	TGTGCCTGGAGCATCGACAGGGGCTCCGTTTGGGGCTACACCTTC
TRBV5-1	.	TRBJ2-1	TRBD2	CASSGLAGVSDEQFF	TGCGCCAGCAGCGGGCTAGCGGGGGTTAGCGATGAGCAGTTCTTC
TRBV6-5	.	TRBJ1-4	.	CASTGGNNEKLFF	TGTGCCAGCACTGGAGGGAATAATGAAAAACTGTTTTTT
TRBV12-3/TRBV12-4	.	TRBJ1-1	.	CASRSLGGVAFF	TGTGCCAGCAGATCCCTCGGGGGGGTAGCTTTCTTT
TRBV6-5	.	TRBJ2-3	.	CASSYMAADTQYF	TGTGCCAGCAGTTACATGGCTGCAGATACGCAGTATTTT
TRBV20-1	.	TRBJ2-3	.	CSAPVDTQYF	TGCAGTGCCCCAGTGGATACGCAGTATTTT
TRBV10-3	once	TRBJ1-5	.	CAISRDGKPQHF	TGTGCCATCAGCCGGGACGGCAAGCCCCAGCATTTT
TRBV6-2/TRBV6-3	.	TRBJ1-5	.	CASSYSIAPTTDQPQHF	TGTGCCAGCAGTTACTCTATAGCACCTACAACCGATCAGCCCCAGCATTTT
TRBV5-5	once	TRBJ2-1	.	CASGIYNEQFF	TGTGCCAGCGGCATCTACAATGAGCAGTTCTTC
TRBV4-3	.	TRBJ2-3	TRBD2	CASSLELAGGSDTQYF	TGCGCCAGCAGCCTAGAACTAGCGGGAGGATCAGATACGCAGTATTTT
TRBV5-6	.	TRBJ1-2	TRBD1	CASSRISTGGVGYTF	TGTGCCAGCAGCCGTATCTCAACAGGGGGCGTTGGCTACACCTTC
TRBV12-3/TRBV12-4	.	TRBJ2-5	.	CASSRDRAQTQYF	TGTGCCAGCAGTCGGGATAGAGCTCAGACCCAGTACTTC
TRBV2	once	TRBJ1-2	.	CASSVNWDKGYTF	TGTGCCAGCAGTGTGAATTGGGACAAAGGCTACACCTTC
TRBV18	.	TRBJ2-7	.	CASSPGPNEQYF	TGTGCCAGCTCACCGGGCCCCAACGAGCAGTACTTC
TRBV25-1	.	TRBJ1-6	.	CASTQGFSNSPLHF	TGTGCCAGCACACAGGGATTTTCGAATTCACCCCTCCACTTT
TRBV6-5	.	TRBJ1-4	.	CASSYMGGDEKLFF	TGTGCCAGCAGTTACATGGGTGGGGATGAAAAACTGTTTTTT